The T cell receptor (beta chain) under discussion was sequenced for a study of T-cell memory formation after mild COVID-19. Study results and limitations: CD4+ bias marked clones expanding day 15 to 37, unlike balanced contracting clones. Chiefly within CM and EM were the contracting CD4+ clones; CD8+ ones were within EMRA.

On this clonotype: Antigen specificity is unknown.

5'RACE with constant-segment primers built TCRalpha and TCRbeta cDNA libraries with UMIs. TCRdb re-called the 5' RACE reads with MiXCR, one entry per CDR3 protein. Of a few hundred thousand distinct CDR3 sequences listed, 20% to 25% are singletons. Germline CDR1 reads LNHNV; CDR2 reads YYDKDF (reference sequence). J gave up 0 bases and V 5 bases, and 2 bases lay outside the gene matches. This CDR3 region has 14 residues. The source is an adult woman who had mild COVID-19 (a few samples of this study predate the infection). Cell type and time point are not known. What was sequenced was PBMCs or a T cell subset sorted from them (not recorded which). The chain recombines TRBV15 with TRBJ2-7; 9 nucleotides match TRBD2. The CDR3 is CATSLAGSSYEQYF. The CDR3 nucleotides are TGTGCCACCAGCCTAGCGGGGAGCTCCTACGAGCAGTACTTC. Full variable domain (missing parts from reference TRBV15 and TRBJ2-7): DAMVIQNPRYQVTQFGKPVTLSCSQTLNHNVMYWYQQKSSQAPKLLFHYYDKDFNNEADTPDNFQSRRPNTSFCFLDIRSPGLGDTAMYLCATSLAGSSYEQYFGPGTRLTVT.